The 14 T cell receptor beta chains below come from one sample, sequenced in a study of blood T cell repertoires in COVID-19. Using immunoSEQ multiplex PCR, the repertoire was profiled, and TCRdb retains in-frame clones only, with some absent. The table records about 58,000 clones, about 91% of them present only once. The specimen was peripheral blood. These receptors came from a woman aged 55-70 years with active COVID-19.

The chain carries TRBV28 and TRBJ1-4; 7 bases fit TRBD1. The CDR3 runs 15 residues. Germline trimming cut 6 bases from V and 7 bases from J; bases unmatched to any gene: 11. Germline V gene data show CDR1 as MDHEN and CDR2 as SYDVKM. For the CDR3, the DNA is TGTGCCAGCAGGGTCGGGACCTCAGGGGGTGAAAAACTGTTTTTT. Residues: CASRVGTSGGEKLFF.

The chain employs TRBV5-8 and TRBJ2-2; D might be TRBD1 (6 bases). Germline loops: CDR1 SGHTS, CDR2 YDEGEE. The V end was cut by 4 bases, the J end by 6 bases, with 16 bases between. This CDR3 region has 15 residues. CDR3 nucleotides: TGTGCCAGCAGCCCGAGGCCCAGGGGCCCCGGGGAGCTGTTTTTT. Translation: CASSPRPRGPGELFF.

The chain's CDR3 is CASSEGGEGLTNTGELFF. The CDR3 region has the DNA TGCGCCAGCAGTGAGGGGGGTGAAGGACTAACGAACACCGGGGAGCTGTTTTTT. The J gene is TRBJ2-2, the V gene TRBV10-1, with D tentatively TRBD2 (6 bases). The V end lost 2 bases, the J end lost 0 bases, and 16 bases lay between the germline ends. Looked up from germline, CDR1 is WNHNN and CDR2 is SYGVQD (reference sequence). This CDR3 spans 18 amino acids.

V is TRBV14 and J is TRBJ2-1, with 13 bases aligning to TRBD2. The CDR3 has 18 amino acids. Germline trimming cut 3 bases from V and 9 bases from J; bases unmatched to any gene: 14. Germline assignment: CDR1 SGHDN and CDR2 FVKESK. CDR3: CASSHLLAGGPYVPEQFF. For the CDR3, the DNA is TGTGCCAGCAGCCACTTACTAGCGGGGGGGCCTTATGTTCCTGAGCAGTTCTTC. Complete variable domain (other parts from reference TRBV14 and TRBJ2-1): EAGVTQFPSHSVIEKGQTVTLRCDPISGHDNLYWYRRVMGKEIKFLLHFVKESKQDESGMPNNRFLAERTGGTYSTLKVQPAELEDSGVYFCASSHLLAGGPYVPEQFFGPGTRLTVL.

The chain is built from TRBV5-1 and TRBJ2-7; weak D call: TRBD2 (6 bases). The CDR3 is 15 residues long. V shed 4 bases and J shed 1 base, with 15 bases lying between them. Germline V gene data show CDR1 as SGHRS and CDR2 as YFSETQ. CDR3 coding DNA: TGCGCCAGCAGCACCTGGGGGGAACGGTCCTACGAGCAGTACTTC. This codes for CASSTWGERSYEQYF.

This clone was observed once. The chain has TRBV2 and TRBJ2-2; D unresolved. V was cut by 3 bases and J by 7 bases, with 12 bases left in between. CDR1 SNHLY and CDR2 FYNNEI come from the germline V gene. The CDR3 loop spans 14 amino acids. The CDR3 bases are TGTGCCAGCAGTGATTCACAGTCGGTCGGGGAGCTGTTTTTT. Its translation: CASSDSQSVGELFF.

The genes are TRBV4-1 and TRBJ1-5, with 12 nucleotides matching TRBD1. The trim removed 4 bases at V and 6 bases at J, leaving 7 bases unmatched. Germline V gives CDR1 MGHRA, CDR2 YSYEKL. This CDR3 region has 16 residues. The CDR3 here is CASSRLGTGGGQPQHF. The DNA for the CDR3 is TGCGCCAGCAGCCGTCTCGGGACAGGGGGCGGTCAGCCCCAGCATTTT.

V and J are TRBV9 and TRBJ2-3, with D possibly being TRBD1 (6 bases). This CDR3 comprises 14 residues. Trimming stripped 1 base from V and 4 bases from J, with 10 bases between. CDR1 is SGDLS and CDR2 is YYNGEE in the germline V gene. The CDR3 loop is CASSVFGGADTQYF. CDR3 DNA: TGTGCCAGCAGCGTATTTGGGGGCGCAGATACGCAGTATTTT.

The chain uses TRBV12-3 or TRBV12-4 and TRBJ1-1; a weak D match, TRBD1 (5 bases). V lost 8 bases and J lost 4, with 11 bases in between. The CDR3 is 12 residues long. The CDR3 here is CASSYRSTEAFF. The CDR3 DNA sequence: TGTGCCAGCTCATACAGGAGCACTGAAGCTTTCTTT.

This chain uses TRBV7-9 with TRBJ2-5; TRBD1 is a possible D gene (6 bases). Trimming cost V 5 bases and J 4 bases, with 17 bases left between them. CDR1 is SEHNR, CDR2 FQNEAQ, per germline (reference sequence). This CDR3 spans 15 amino acids. CDR3 nucleotide sequence: TGTGCCAGCAGCCCGCCGTTGACAGGAACAGAGACCCAGTACTTC. This sequence encodes CASSPPLTGTETQYF.

The genes are TRBV27 and TRBJ1-1; 7 nucleotides line up with TRBD1. Germline trimming cut 6 bases from V and 1 base from J; bases unmatched to any gene: 8. Germline V lookup: CDR1 MNHEY, CDR2 SMNVEV (reference sequence). This CDR3 comprises 15 residues. Here the CDR3 reads CASRLTGTENTEAFF. The CDR3 region has the DNA TGTGCCAGCAGGCTAACCGGGACAGAGAACACTGAAGCTTTCTTT.

This clone was seen only once. The chain recombines TRBV6-6 with TRBJ2-4; a weak D match, TRBD2 (5 bases). Germline V lookup: CDR1 MNHNY, CDR2 SVGAGI (reference sequence). This CDR3 comprises 13 residues. Trimming cost V 8 bases and J 0 bases, with 8 bases left between them. The CDR3 DNA follows: TGTGCCAGCGAGGGCCTAGCCAAAAACATTCAGTACTTC. Amino acids: CASEGLAKNIQYF.

This chain uses TRBV5-6 with TRBJ2-5; D is perhaps TRBD2 (5 bases). Per the germline V gene, CDR1 is SGHDT and CDR2 is YYEEEE. V was trimmed by 3 bases and J by 5 bases, leaving 11 bases between them. The CDR3 runs to 13 residues. The CDR3 DNA reads TGTGCCAGCAGCTCGGAGGTCCGGGAGACCCAGTACTTC. Residues: CASSSEVRETQYF.

The rearrangement uses TRBV5-5 and TRBJ2-2; TRBD1 agrees at 7 bases. V lost 2 bases to trimming and J lost 7 bases; unmatched junction nucleotides: 5. The length of the CDR3 is 14 residues. Germline V lookup: CDR1 SGHKS, CDR2 YYEKEE (reference sequence). The CDR3 region has the DNA TGTGCCAGCAGCTTAGGGGGCGCGATCGGGGAGCTGTTTTTT. Protein product: CASSLGGAIGELFF. Based on the CDR3 plus reference TRBV5-5 and TRBJ2-2, the full variable domain is DAGVTQSPTHLIKTRGQQVTLRCSPISGHKSVSWYQQVLGQGPQFIFQYYEKEERGRGNFPDRFSARQFPNYSSELNVNALLLGDSALYLCASSLGGAIGELFFGEGSRLTVL.